Given below is one T cell receptor beta chain in context. Its antigen is as yet unknown. CDR3 length: 14 amino acids. V was shortened by 6 bases and J by 5 bases, with 13 bases between the two germline ends. Germline V gene lookup returns CDR1 MNHNS and CDR2 SASEGT. These data come from a study of T cells in Graves' hyperthyroidism and ophthalmopathy. General study points: Peripheral blood also featured most of the thyroid clonotypes expanded above 0.001. From stable hyperthyroidism, ophthalmopathy was separated by a 13 V-J model.

The CDR3 regions of TCR beta were amplified from RNA transcripts. Carried out on the TCR CDR3, a first-round RT-PCR used the HTBI primer set. TCRdb called the multiplex PCR reads again in MiXCR, with one record for every CDR3 protein. The repertoire has around 250,000 distinct CDR3 sequences, 13% to 15% of them found once; the top ten carry 10% to 15%. The sequenced sample consisted of blood. The chain is built from TRBV6-1 and TRBJ2-2; the D gene is possibly TRBD1 (6 bases). This sequence originates from a woman in her thirties or forties with Graves' hyperthyroidism that later progressed to Graves' ophthalmopathy. The CDR3 is CASRQTQGTGELFF. The DNA for the CDR3 is TGTGCCAGCAGACAGACGCAGGGGACCGGGGAGCTGTTTTTT.